This TCR beta chain originates from a study of blood T cell repertoires in COVID-19. V dropped 8 bases and J dropped 4; count of bases not matched to a gene: 8. Germline CDR1 MNHNY, CDR2 SVGAGI (reference sequence). The CDR3 length is 14 residues. Libraries were prepared by immunoSEQ multiplex PCR; TCRdb keeps only in-frame clonotypes and omits some of them. In the table there are 50,000 or so clones, 82% of which are singletons. The chain joins TRBV6-6 to TRBJ1-1, with 9 nucleotides matching TRBD1. Sequenced: peripheral blood. The sequence was obtained from an elderly man with COVID-19, enrolled during active disease. For the CDR3, the DNA is TGTGCCAGCTTCCAAACAGGGGGCGGCACTGAAGCTTTCTTT. Amino acid sequence: CASFQTGGGTEAFF.